This section outlines one T cell receptor beta chain sequence together with its context. Its antigen is unidentified. The sample is drawn from a study of breast tumors, draining lymph nodes, adjacent tissues. General study results and limits: Most tumor T cells seemingly derive from lymph node, then expand in tumor. Compared with basal-like, luminal-like tumors shared significantly more repertoire with nontumor tissue. Tumor TCR diversity was below lymph nodes but above nontumor tissue.

TCRdb processed the multiplex PCR reads anew with MiXCR; each CDR3 protein has one entry. The top ten clones hold 2.2% of a sample with fewer than 150,000 distinct CDR3 sequences, less than 25% of them seen once. Samples came from axillary lymph nodes draining the breast cancer. CDR3 length: 14 amino acids. Unmatched junction bases numbered 6, after V lost 6 bases and J lost 2 bases. In germline, CDR1 is SGHRS, CDR2 YFSETQ. This clonotype originated in a female donor with breast cancer. Some clones in this sample may be carry-over from other donors' samples. What was sequenced was axillary lymph node tissue. This rearrangement joins TRBV5-1 to TRBJ2-3, with 7 bases fitting TRBD2. The CDR3 region has the DNA TGCGCCAGCAATAGCGGGCTGAACACAGATACGCAGTATTTT. Translating gives CASNSGLNTDTQYF.